This T cell receptor beta chain was recorded in a study of blood T cell repertoires in COVID-19. Germline-derived CDR1 and CDR2 are SGHRS and YFSETQ. The CDR3 covers 14 residues. The V end lost 3 bases, the J end lost 2 bases, and 8 bases lay between the germline ends. Data came from immunoSEQ multiplex PCR; TCRdb stores just in-frame clones and leaves some out. The sample includes 200,000 to 250,000 clones, over 80% of them seen just once. This clonotype originated in a woman aged 40 to 50 who had recovered from COVID-19. The chain has TRBV5-1 and TRBJ2-2; unclear D gene. The specimen sequenced was PBMCs or T cells enriched from blood (not recorded which). The DNA for the CDR3 is TGCGCCAGCAGCTCTAGAGACAACACCGGGGAGCTGTTTTTT. Encoded protein: CASSSRDNTGELFF.